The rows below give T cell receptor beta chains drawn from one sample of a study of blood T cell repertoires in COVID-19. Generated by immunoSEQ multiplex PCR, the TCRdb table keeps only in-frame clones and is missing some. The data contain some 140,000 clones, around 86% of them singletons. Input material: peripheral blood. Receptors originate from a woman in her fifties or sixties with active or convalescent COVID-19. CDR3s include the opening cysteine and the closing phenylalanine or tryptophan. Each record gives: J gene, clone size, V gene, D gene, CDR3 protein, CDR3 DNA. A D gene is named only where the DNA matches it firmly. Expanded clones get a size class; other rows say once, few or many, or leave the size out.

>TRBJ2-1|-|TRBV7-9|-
CASSLARGWGNEQFF
TGTGCCAGCAGCTTAGCCCGGGGATGGGGAAATGAGCAGTTCTTC
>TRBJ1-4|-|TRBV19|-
CATSLRGNEKLFF
TGTGCCACAAGCCTCAGGGGAAATGAAAAACTGTTTTTT
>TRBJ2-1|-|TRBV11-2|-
CASSAGTVNEQFF
TGTGCCAGCAGCGCCGGGACTGTCAATGAGCAGTTCTTC
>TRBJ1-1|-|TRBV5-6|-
CASSLGGDSGEAFF
TGTGCCAGCAGCTTGGGCGGAGATTCGGGGGAGGCTTTCTTT
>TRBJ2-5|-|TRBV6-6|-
CASSYGRLMETQYF
TGTGCCAGCAGTTACGGCAGGTTGATGGAGACCCAGTACTTC
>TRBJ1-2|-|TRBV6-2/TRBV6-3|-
CASRPQNYGYTF
TGTGCCAGCAGACCTCAGAACTATGGCTACACCTTC
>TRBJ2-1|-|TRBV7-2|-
CASSFRGYNEQFF
TGTGCCAGCAGCTTTCGCGGATACAATGAGCAGTTCTTC
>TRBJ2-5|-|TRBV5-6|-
CASSLQGSWETQYF
TGTGCCAGCAGCTTGCAGGGCTCGTGGGAGACCCAGTACTTC
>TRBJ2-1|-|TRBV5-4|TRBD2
CASSSGGSGGNSEQFF
TGTGCCAGCAGCTCCGGCGGTAGCGGGGGGAATAGTGAGCAGTTCTTC
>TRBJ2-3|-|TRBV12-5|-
CASGLGQVSTDTQYF
TGTGCTAGTGGTTTGGGACAGGTTAGCACAGATACGCAGTATTTT
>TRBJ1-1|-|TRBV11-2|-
CASSLNPSLNTEAFF
TGTGCCAGCAGCTTAAACCCCAGTTTAAACACTGAAGCTTTCTTT
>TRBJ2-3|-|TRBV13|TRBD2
CASTVRGAIDTQYF
TGTGCCAGCACCGTGCGGGGGGCCATAGATACGCAGTATTTT
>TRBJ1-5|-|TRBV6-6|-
CASTNPGVVGNQPQHF
TGTGCCAGCACCAACCCAGGGGTCGTAGGCAATCAGCCCCAGCATTTT
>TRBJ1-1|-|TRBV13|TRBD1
CASSSGQLSTEAFF
TGTGCCAGCAGCTCGGGACAGCTTTCCACTGAAGCTTTCTTT
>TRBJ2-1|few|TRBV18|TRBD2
CASSPGLMNEQFF
TGTGCCAGCTCACCGGGACTAATGAATGAGCAGTTCTTC
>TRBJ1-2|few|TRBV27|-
CASSSYETPGEYGYTF
TGTGCCAGCAGTTCCTATGAGACCCCGGGGGAATATGGCTACACCTTC
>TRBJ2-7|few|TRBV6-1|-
CASSGLAGRSTYEQYF
TGTGCCAGCAGTGGGCTGGCCGGGAGATCAACCTACGAGCAGTACTTC
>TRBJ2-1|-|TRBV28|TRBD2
CASSQGGARNEQFF
TGTGCCAGCAGTCAGGGAGGGGCGCGCAATGAGCAGTTCTTC
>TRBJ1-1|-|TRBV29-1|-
CSVEKVAADFEAFF
TGCAGCGTTGAAAAAGTGGCAGCCGACTTTGAAGCTTTCTTT
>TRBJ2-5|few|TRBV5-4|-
CASSLKAGQETQYF
TGTGCCAGCAGCTTGAAGGCAGGCCAAGAGACCCAGTACTTC
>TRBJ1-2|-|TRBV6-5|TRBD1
CASSTRTGGYGYTF
TGTGCCAGCAGTACCCGGACAGGGGGGTATGGCTACACCTTC
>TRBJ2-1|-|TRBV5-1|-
CASSLPTGLDTHYNEQFF
TGCGCCAGCAGCTTACCTACGGGACTTGACACCCATTACAATGAGCAGTTCTTC
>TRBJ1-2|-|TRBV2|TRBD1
CASSETGGSGGYTF
TGTGCCAGCAGTGAGACAGGGGGGTCGGGAGGCTACACCTTC
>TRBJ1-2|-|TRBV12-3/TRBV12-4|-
CASTSAGYGYTF
TGTGCCAGCACCTCCGCGGGCTATGGCTACACCTTC
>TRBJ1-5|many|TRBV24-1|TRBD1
CATSAGQGESEPQHF
TGTGCCACCAGTGCAGGACAGGGGGAATCTGAGCCCCAGCATTTT
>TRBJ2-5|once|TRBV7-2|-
CASSLLLAGETQYF
TGTGCCAGCAGCTTATTACTAGCCGGGGAGACCCAGTACTTC
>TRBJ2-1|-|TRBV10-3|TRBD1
CAISRGQGGSNEQFF
TGTGCCATCAGCCGGGGACAGGGGGGGTCTAATGAGCAGTTCTTC
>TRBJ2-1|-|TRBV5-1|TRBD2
CASSLEDSGGQFF
TGCGCCAGCAGCTTGGAGGATAGCGGGGGGCAGTTCTTC
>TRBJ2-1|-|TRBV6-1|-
CASSEVGTGSSSYNEQFF
TGTGCCAGCAGTGAAGTGGGTACAGGGTCCAGCTCCTACAATGAGCAGTTCTTC
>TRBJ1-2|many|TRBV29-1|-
CSVEVREGKGGYTF
TGCAGCGTTGAAGTGCGGGAGGGAAAAGGTGGCTACACCTTC
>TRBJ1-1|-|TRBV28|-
CASSPHQGMNTEAFF
TGTGCCAGCAGTCCCCATCAGGGGATGAACACTGAAGCTTTCTTT
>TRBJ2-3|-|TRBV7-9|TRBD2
CASSFNSGGTDTQYF
TGTGCCAGCAGCTTTAACAGCGGGGGCACAGATACGCAGTATTTT
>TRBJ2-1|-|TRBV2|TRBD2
CAGLAGGYNEQFF
TGTGCCGGCTTAGCGGGAGGCTACAATGAGCAGTTCTTC
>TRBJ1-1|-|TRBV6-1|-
CASSEAVGGRNTEAFF
TGTGCCAGCAGTGAAGCGGTAGGGGGTAGGAACACTGAAGCTTTCTTT
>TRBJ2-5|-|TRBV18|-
CASSPSPRRGETQYF
TGTGCCAGCTCACCATCCCCCAGACGAGGGGAGACCCAGTACTTC